This T cell receptor beta chain was sequenced during a study of blood T cell repertoires in COVID-19. Overall study: PBMCs, B-cell-depleted T cells, or T cells provided the cDNA or gDNA that made up the material.

Sequenced by immunoSEQ multiplex PCR; TCRdb stores in-frame clones only, minus some. The table records tens of thousands of clones, over 75% of them present only once. CDR1 LNHDA and CDR2 SQIVND come from the germline V gene (reference sequence). The V end was cut by 5 bases, the J end by 8 bases, with 18 bases between. CDR3 length equals 14 residues. The material sequenced was peripheral blood. The genes are TRBV19 and TRBJ1-2, with D possibly TRBD1 on 6 matching bases. This TCR was recovered from a man between 65 and 85 years old with acute or convalescent COVID-19. CDR3 DNA sequence: TGTGCCAGTAGTCCTGTGGGGGCTTCACAGGGCTACACCTTC. This encodes CASSPVGASQGYTF.